This T cell receptor beta chain was identified in a study of T cell responses to AZD1222 COVID-19 vaccine. Study findings and constraints: Only five or six AZD1222 recipients were seropositive at baseline.

Method: immunoSEQ multiplex PCR; TCRdb's copy keeps in-frame clones and lacks some. The top ten clones hold 2.5% of a sample with some 110,000 clones, 88% of them seen once. On this clone: What it binds is unknown.

The V gene's germline CDR1 is SGHRS and CDR2 YFSETQ. The CDR3 contains 14 residues. The V end was cut by 5 bases, the J end by 5 bases, with 13 bases between. This clonotype originated in an adult in good health. The specimen comprised peripheral blood, sampled on day 0 of AZD1222 vaccination. The chain has TRBV5-1 and TRBJ2-2; D is ambiguous. The CDR3 bases are TGCGCCAGCAGTACGGGTGCTGTAACCGGGGAGCTGTTTTTT. Its protein product is CASSTGAVTGELFF.